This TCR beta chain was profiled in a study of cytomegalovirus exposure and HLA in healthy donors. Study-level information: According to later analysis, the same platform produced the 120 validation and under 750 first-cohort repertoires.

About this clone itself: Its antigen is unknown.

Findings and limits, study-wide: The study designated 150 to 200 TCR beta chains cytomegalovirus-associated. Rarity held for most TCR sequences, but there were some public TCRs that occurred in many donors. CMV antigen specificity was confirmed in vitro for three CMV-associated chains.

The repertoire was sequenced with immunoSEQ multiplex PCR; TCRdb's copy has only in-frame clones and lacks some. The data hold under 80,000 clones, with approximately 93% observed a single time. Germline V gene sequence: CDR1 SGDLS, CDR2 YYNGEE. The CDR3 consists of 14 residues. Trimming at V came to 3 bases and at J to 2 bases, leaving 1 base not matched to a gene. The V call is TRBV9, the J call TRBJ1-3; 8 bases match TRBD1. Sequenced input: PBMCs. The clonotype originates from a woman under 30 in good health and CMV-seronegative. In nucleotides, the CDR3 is TGTGCCAGCAGCGCGGACAGGGCTGGAAACACCATATATTTT. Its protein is CASSADRAGNTIYF.